Listed here are 28 T cell receptor beta chains from one sample, sequenced in a study of T cell responses to AZD1222 COVID-19 vaccine. Sequenced by immunoSEQ multiplex PCR; TCRdb stores in-frame clones only, minus some. The data contain over 120,000 clones, 70% to 90% of them singletons. The sequenced sample was peripheral blood, obtained on day 0 of AZD1222 vaccination. These receptors were collected from an adult in good health.

The chain has TRBV4-1 and TRBJ1-4; D is ambiguous. The length of the CDR3 is 16 residues. Trimming stripped 1 base from V and 7 bases from J, with 16 bases between. Germline CDR1 and CDR2: MGHRA and YSYEKL. CDR3 sequence (DNA): TGCGCCAGCAGCCAAGGGGTTGAAAGTGTCGTTGAAAAACTGTTTTTT. Translation: CASSQGVESVVEKLFF.

This rearrangement joins TRBV29-1 to TRBJ1-3; tentative D call: TRBD1 (6 bases). This CDR3 is 14 amino acids long. V dropped 3 bases and J dropped 2 bases, with 11 bases sitting between them. Germline CDR1 and CDR2: SQVTM and ANQGSEA. The CDR3 region is CSVETGPTGNTIYF. The CDR3 nucleotides read TGCAGCGTTGAGACAGGCCCAACTGGAAACACCATATATTTT.

The CDR3 spells CAISELTGVQIGQYF. DNA for the CDR3: TGTGCCATCAGTGAGCTAACAGGGGTCCAAATTGGGCAGTACTTC. This sequence joins TRBV10-3 and TRBJ2-7, with 7 bases lining up with TRBD1. The CDR3 extends over 15 amino acids. V gave up 2 bases and J gave up 9 bases; unmatched junction bases: 13. Germline CDR1 ENHRY, CDR2 SYGVKD.

Details on this clone: The same CDR3 also results from other DNA sequences found in this sample. The rearrangement links TRBV19 to TRBJ2-1; no clear D. This CDR3 is 11 amino acids long. The V and J ends lost 6 bases and 7 bases respectively, with 7 bases between them. Germline-derived CDR1 and CDR2 are LNHDA and SQIVND (reference sequence). This chain's CDR3 is CASSTRNEQFF. The CDR3, as DNA: TGTGCCAGTAGCACTCGGAATGAGCAGTTCTTC.

A note on this clone: An end of the junction does not agree with germline; a read error may underlie this. This chain uses TRBV7-7 with TRBJ1-3; D is ambiguous. Looked up from germline, CDR1 is SSHAT and CDR2 is FNYEAQ (reference sequence). This CDR3 is 17 amino acids long. The CDR3 sequence: CASSPSGIPSSGNTIYF. The CDR3 nucleotides are TGTGCTAGCAGCCCCTCTGGAATTCCAAGCTCTGGAAACACCATATATTTT.

This chain uses TRBV6-5 with TRBJ1-1; the D gene is possibly TRBD1 (5 bases). V lost 7 bases and J 11 bases, leaving 23 bases between the germline ends. The CDR3 is made up of 14 amino acids. Germline V lookup: CDR1 MNHEY, CDR2 SVGAGI. CDR3 sequence reads: CASTPVRDVRRAFF. CDR3 sequence (DNA): TGTGCCAGCACTCCCGTCCGGGACGTTAGGAGGGCTTTCTTT.

This clone appeared once. The chain recombines TRBV7-2 with TRBJ1-5; perhaps TRBD1 as D (6 bases). Trimming removed 5 bases from V and 9 bases from J, with 14 bases in between. The germline CDR1 and CDR2 sequences are SGHTA and FQGNSA. The CDR3 sequence is 13 residues long. CDR3 in DNA: TGTGCCAGCAGCGGGGACCCGACAGGGCCCCAGCATTTT. It encodes CASSGDPTGPQHF.

The chain's CDR3 is CASSPSGGRNTEAFF. The CDR3 coding sequence is TGTGCCAGCTCACCTTCGGGAGGGAGGAACACTGAAGCTTTCTTT. The genes are TRBV18 and TRBJ1-1; D unresolved. CDR1 is KGHSH, CDR2 LQKENI, per germline. There are 15 residues in the CDR3. V lost 3 bases, J lost 1 base, and 12 bases lay in between.

This chain joins TRBV6-5 and TRBJ2-7; D tentatively fits TRBD1 or TRBD2 (5 bases each). From germline, CDR1 is MNHEY and CDR2 SVGAGI. CDR3 size: 13 residues. The V gene lost 8 bases and the J gene lost 6 bases, with 17 bases spanning the gap. In DNA, the CDR3 is TGTGCCAGCCTCGGGGCGGGCAAGGGCGAGCAGTACTTC. Translated, it gives CASLGAGKGEQYF.

The rearrangement links TRBV5-1 to TRBJ2-5, with D possibly matching TRBD2 (5 bases). This CDR3 region has 12 residues. The V end was cut by 0 bases, the J end by 9 bases, with 9 bases between. Germline-derived CDR1 and CDR2 are SGHRS and YFSETQ. CDR3 residues: CASSLARRAQYF. CDR3 DNA sequence: TGCGCCAGCAGCTTGGCCCGGCGGGCCCAGTACTTC.

V and J are TRBV5-4 and TRBJ2-7; possibly TRBD1 or TRBD2 for D (6 bases each). CDR1 is SGHNT and CDR2 is YYREEE in the germline V gene (reference sequence). The germline V and J ends were trimmed by 4 bases and 5 bases, with 22 bases remaining between them. This CDR3 has 16 amino acids. CDR3 in amino acids: CASSPKGGVGRNEQYF. The CDR3 DNA follows: TGTGCCAGCAGCCCTAAAGGGGGAGTTGGGAGGAACGAGCAGTACTTC.

The chain has TRBV11-3 and TRBJ2-5; 8 positions agree with TRBD2. Germline loops: CDR1 SGHNT, CDR2 YENEEA. V lost 4 bases, J lost 5 bases, and 9 bases stayed unmatched. The CDR3 covers 15 residues. The CDR3 spells CASSSSRGGPETQYF. Written as DNA, the CDR3 is TGTGCCAGCAGCTCGAGTCGGGGGGGCCCCGAGACCCAGTACTTC. Using reference TRBV11-3 and TRBJ2-5 for the parts outside the CDR3, the full variable domain is EAGVVQSPRYKIIEKKQPVAFWCNPISGHNTLYWYLQNLGQGPELLIRYENEEAVDDSQLPKDRFSAERLKGVDSTLKIQPAELGDSAVYLCASSSSRGGPETQYFGPGTRLLVL.

This sequence joins TRBV7-8 and TRBJ1-2; no reliable D call. Trimming stripped 3 bases from V and 2 bases from J, with 19 bases between. The CDR3 sequence is 17 residues long. Germline values: CDR1 SGHVS, CDR2 FQNEAQ. CDR3 loop: CASSFWGNPTLNYGYTF. The CDR3 DNA reads TGTGCCAGCAGCTTTTGGGGTAATCCGACACTGAACTATGGCTACACCTTC.

V gene TRBV18 combines with J gene TRBJ1-4; TRBD1 aligns across 7 bases. Germline values: CDR1 KGHSH, CDR2 LQKENI. The CDR3 is made up of 14 amino acids. The J segment lost 8 bases and the V segment lost 0 bases, leaving 3 bases of the junction unmatched. For the CDR3, the DNA is TGTGCCAGCTCACCACCGACAGGGCGGGAAAAACTGTTTTTT. Translating gives CASSPPTGREKLFF.

This clone was recorded once. The CDR3 bases are TGCGCCAGCAGCCTGGGGGGAGATACGCAGTATTTT. Protein: CASSLGGDTQYF. The chain employs TRBV5-1 and TRBJ2-3; D is perhaps TRBD2 (6 bases). The CDR3 is 12 residues long. V was clipped by 4 bases and J by 5 bases, with 8 bases between them. Germline CDR1 is SGHRS and CDR2 is YFSETQ. Together with reference TRBV5-1 and TRBJ2-3, the CDR3 gives the full variable domain: KAGVTQTPRYLIKTRGQQVTLSCSPISGHRSVSWYQQTPGQGLQFLFEYFSETQRNKGNFPGRFSGRQFSNSRSEMNVSTLELGDSALYLCASSLGGDTQYFGPGTRLTVL.

This chain links TRBV5-4 with TRBJ2-1; possibly TRBD2 for D (5 bases). The V gene's germline CDR1 is SGHNT and CDR2 YYREEE (reference sequence). Trimming stripped 6 bases from V and 0 bases from J, with 10 bases between. The CDR3 length is 14 residues. CDR3 amino acids: CASTVGSSYNEQFF. The CDR3 coding sequence is TGTGCCAGCACGGTGGGGAGCTCCTACAATGAGCAGTTCTTC.

The V call is TRBV2, the J call TRBJ1-5, with 10 bases fitting TRBD1. From germline, CDR1 is SNHLY and CDR2 FYNNEI. J was trimmed by 0 bases and V by 10 bases; bases with no gene match: 12. The length of the CDR3 is 17 residues. CDR3 protein: CATGPGTGVGSNQPQHF. CDR3 DNA: TGTGCCACGGGCCCTGGGACAGGGGTAGGTAGCAATCAGCCCCAGCATTTT.

CDR3 in DNA: TGCCCCCGCAGCCGACTAGCGGGAGAGGGAGATACGCAGTATTTT. Translation: CPRSRLAGEGDTQYF. This rearrangement joins TRBV4-1 to TRBJ2-3; TRBD2 matches 12 bases. The CDR3 consists of 15 residues. Germline V lookup: CDR1 MGHRA, CDR2 YSYEKL.

The rearrangement joins TRBV27 to TRBJ2-2; the D gene is possibly TRBD1 (5 bases). Trimming shortened V by 7 bases and J by 4 bases, and 19 bases separated the two germline ends. Germline CDR1 reads MNHEY; CDR2 reads SMNVEV (reference sequence). This CDR3 is 16 amino acids long. CDR3 amino acids: CASISIRGLVTGELFF. The CDR3 DNA is TGTGCCAGCATCTCCATTAGGGGTCTGGTCACCGGGGAGCTGTTTTTT.

The chain links TRBV19 to TRBJ2-1; TRBD2 agrees at 11 bases. V shed 2 bases, J shed 2 bases, and the junction held 2 bases outside the gene matches. CDR1 and CDR2 (germline): LNHDA, SQIVND (reference sequence). The CDR3 sequence is 16 residues long. The chain's CDR3 is CASSIPSGGTYNEQFF. Written as DNA, the CDR3 is TGTGCCAGTAGTATACCTAGCGGGGGGACCTACAATGAGCAGTTCTTC.

This clone came up once. The chain combines TRBV9 with TRBJ2-7; D is ambiguous. Trimming pared 4 bases from V and 1 base from J, leaving 18 bases between. Germline-derived CDR1 and CDR2 are SGDLS and YYNGEE. This CDR3 has 16 residues. CDR3 coding DNA: TGTGCCAGCAGCATTAGAGGAAGTTGGGAATCCTACGAGCAGTACTTC. Its translation is CASSIRGSWESYEQYF.

The rearrangement uses TRBV18 and TRBJ2-2; no clear D gene. The CDR3 has 15 residues. V was cut by 10 bases and J by 6 bases, with 21 bases left in between. The germline CDR1 and CDR2 sequences are KGHSH and LQKENI. CDR3 DNA sequence: TGTGCCACTTATCGAGACACCGCGGTTGCCGGGGAGCTGTTTTTT. Protein: CATYRDTAVAGELFF.

The V and J genes are TRBV9 and TRBJ2-1; D is undetermined. CDR3 size: 12 residues. CDR1 and CDR2 from the germline V gene are SGDLS and YYNGEE. With 4 bases removed from V and 10 bases from J, the gap between germline ends came to 12 bases. The CDR3 reads CASSPRLGEQFF. Here the CDR3 DNA reads TGTGCCAGCAGCCCAAGGCTGGGAGAGCAGTTCTTC.

This chain uses TRBV19 with TRBJ2-7; D not resolved. The CDR3 extends over 12 amino acids. Trimming pared 2 bases from V and 6 bases from J, leaving 8 bases between. Germline loops: CDR1 LNHDA, CDR2 SQIVND (reference sequence). CDR3 DNA: TGTGCCAGTAGTATATGGGGAAGCGAGCAGTACTTC. This translates into CASSIWGSEQYF.

V and J are TRBV10-3 and TRBJ2-2; D is unclear. The CDR3 has 12 amino acids. Trimming took off 5 bases at V and 6 bases at J, with 7 bases between the two ends. Germline lookup yields CDR1 ENHRY and CDR2 SYGVKD. The CDR3 region has the DNA TGTGCCATCAGTCTAGATGCCGGGGAGCTGTTTTTT. It yields the protein CAISLDAGELFF.

The V and J genes are TRBV5-1 and TRBJ2-7; TRBD1 matches at 8 bases. This CDR3 is built from 15 residues. CDR1 is SGHRS and CDR2 is YFSETQ in the germline V gene. Losses at the gene ends were 3 bases for V and 3 bases for J; bases not matched to a gene: 8. CDR3: CASSSQGAGVYEQYF. CDR3 sequence (DNA): TGCGCCAGCAGCTCCCAGGGGGCAGGAGTCTACGAGCAGTACTTC.

The rearrangement uses TRBV6-8 and TRBJ2-1, with TRBD2 matching over 7 bases. CDR3 length: 11 amino acids. Germline CDR1 MNHGY, CDR2 SAAAGT. The CDR3 coding sequence is TGTGGGACTAGTAATTGGAATGAGCAGTTCTTC. It translates to CGTSNWNEQFF.

CDR3 in amino acids: CASRAQGKGGYTF. The CDR3 DNA follows: TGTGCCAGCAGGGCGCAGGGTAAGGGTGGCTACACCTTC. J is TRBJ1-2 and V is TRBV13, with D possibly matching TRBD1 (5 bases). The CDR3 has 13 residues. Germline V gene sequence: CDR1 PRHDT, CDR2 FYEKMQ (reference sequence). V was cut by 6 bases and J by 7 bases, with 15 bases left in between.